The 15 T cell receptor beta chains below all came from one sample that was sequenced in a study of shared clonotypes between healthy human individuals. TCRdb keeps only in-frame clones here, not all; method: immunoSEQ multiplex PCR. The sample lists some 1 million clones; around 76% were seen once. Sequencing input: memory CD4+ T cells sorted from blood. Subset specified: CD45RA-negative fraction. Receptors originate from a man between 18 and 35 years old in good health.

V is TRBV25-1 and J is TRBJ2-1; TRBD2 agrees at 13 bases. Per germline, CDR1 MGHDK and CDR2 SYGVNS. The CDR3 consists of 17 residues. V was pared by 1 base and J by 2 bases, with 2 bases of the junction left unmatched. The CDR3, as DNA: TGTGCCAGCAGTGAATTTGGGACTAGCGGGACCTACAATGAGCAGTTCTTC. Residues: CASSEFGTSGTYNEQFF.

The rearrangement uses TRBV6-5 and TRBJ1-5, with D possibly matching TRBD1 (6 bases). The V and J ends lost 5 bases and 4 bases respectively, with 15 bases between them. Germline assignment: CDR1 MNHEY and CDR2 SVGAGI. This CDR3 spans 15 amino acids. The CDR3 bases are TGTGCCAGCAGTCCTGGGGGGCAGCCAAATCAGCCCCAGCATTTT. Its protein is CASSPGGQPNQPQHF.

This chain joins TRBV30 and TRBJ2-1, with D hard to call. Deletions cut 2 bases from V and 10 bases from J, with 12 bases between. This CDR3 contains 12 residues. Germline assignment: CDR1 GTSNPN and CDR2 SVGIG (reference sequence). CDR3 nucleotide sequence: TGTGCCTGGAGTCCCGATTTACGGGAGCAGTTCTTC. Translated, it gives CAWSPDLREQFF.

The CDR3 reads CAWSGGQGLSDNSPLHF. CDR3 nucleotide sequence: TGTGCCTGGAGTGGGGGTCAGGGCTTATCCGATAATTCACCCCTCCACTTT. V usage is TRBV30 and J usage is TRBJ1-6, with D possibly TRBD1 on 5 matching bases. The CDR3 totals 17 residues. Trimming shortened V by 1 base and J by 5 bases, and 18 bases separated the two germline ends. Germline V lookup: CDR1 GTSNPN, CDR2 SVGIG (reference sequence).

The V and J genes are TRBV10-2 and TRBJ1-1; 7 bases agree with TRBD1. CDR3 length: 17 residues. The V gene end was trimmed by 4 bases and the J gene end by 0 bases; junction bases not matched to a gene: 11. The germline V gene has CDR1 WSHSY and CDR2 SAAADI. CDR3 protein: CASSGGGNRGLNTEAFF. CDR3 bases: TGCGCCAGCAGTGGGGGGGGGAACAGGGGCCTGAACACTGAAGCTTTCTTT.

This rearrangement joins TRBV5-1 to TRBJ2-5, with a weak D call TRBD1 (7 bases). From germline, CDR1 is SGHRS and CDR2 YFSETQ. V lost 4 bases and J 5 bases, leaving 18 bases between the germline ends. This CDR3 has 15 residues. CDR3: CASSMRQGGGETQYF. Here the CDR3 DNA reads TGCGCCAGCAGCATGAGACAGGGTGGAGGGGAGACCCAGTACTTC.

The chain is built from TRBV30 and TRBJ1-4, with 11 bases fitting TRBD1. J lost 10 bases, V lost 3 bases, and 7 bases had no gene match. CDR1 is GTSNPN and CDR2 is SVGIG in the germline V gene (reference sequence). The CDR3 covers 14 residues. CDR3 sequence reads: CAWRAGTGGGKLFF. CDR3 coding DNA: TGTGCCTGGAGAGCCGGGACAGGGGGGGGAAAACTGTTTTTT. Full variable domain (rest looked up from reference TRBV30 and TRBJ1-4): SQTIHQWPATLVQPVGSPLSLECTVEGTSNPNLYWYRQAAGRGLQLLFYSVGIGQISSEVPQNLSASRPQDRQFILSSKKLLLSDSGFYLCAWRAGTGGGKLFFGSGTQLSVL.

V is TRBV18 and J is TRBJ1-2, with D perhaps TRBD1 (5 bases). V was pared by 2 bases and J by 4 bases, with 20 bases between. Germline-derived CDR1 and CDR2 are KGHSH and LQKENI. The CDR3 totals 17 residues. CDR3 sequence (DNA): TGTGCCAGCTCACCAACCCCCGGAGGGGCCAGCTCCTATGGCTACACCTTC. Translated: CASSPTPGGASSYGYTF.

J is TRBJ2-5 and V is TRBV28; possibly TRBD1 or TRBD2 for D (5 bases each). The CDR3 contains 15 residues. V lost 6 bases and J lost 2, with 16 bases in between. CDR1 and CDR2 (germline): MDHEN, SYDVKM. The CDR3 DNA is TGTGCCAGCAGCCCTGCAGGGAGAGCGCAAGAGACCCAGTACTTC. This gives the protein CASSPAGRAQETQYF.

This rearrangement joins TRBV9 to TRBJ2-2; D is uncertain. The CDR3 spans 12 residues. The germline V gene has CDR1 SGDLS and CDR2 YYNGEE. The ends were cut back, 5 bases at V and 6 bases at J, with 8 bases in the middle. Written as DNA, the CDR3 is TGTGCCAGCAGTACGATGGCCGGGGAGCTGTTTTTT. Encoded protein: CASSTMAGELFF.

V gene TRBV28 combines with J gene TRBJ2-7; the D is unclear. Between the trimmed V and J ends, which lost 3 bases and 3 bases, there was a span of 6 bases. Looked up from germline, CDR1 is MDHEN and CDR2 is SYDVKM. The CDR3 contains 12 residues. CDR3 protein: CASSLDGYEQYF. The CDR3 DNA follows: TGTGCCAGCAGTTTGGACGGCTACGAGCAGTACTTC.

The chain combines TRBV12-5 with TRBJ2-1; TRBD2 is a possible D gene (6 bases). The V gene lost 0 bases and the J gene lost 11 bases, with 11 bases spanning the gap. CDR1 and CDR2 from the germline V gene are LGHNT and FRNRAP. The CDR3 runs to 13 residues. This CDR3 reads CASGLVGAGKQFF. DNA of the CDR3: TGTGCTAGTGGTTTGGTAGGGGCGGGAAAGCAGTTCTTC. Filled out from reference TRBV12-5 and TRBJ2-1, the complete variable domain reads DARVTQTPRHKVTEMGQEVTMRCQPILGHNTVFWYRQTMMQGLELLAYFRNRAPLDDSGMPKDRFSAEMPDATLATLKIQPSEPRDSAVYFCASGLVGAGKQFFGPGTRLTVL.

The rearrangement uses TRBV25-1 and TRBJ2-7; no clear D. The CDR3 covers 12 residues. CDR1 and CDR2 (germline): MGHDK, SYGVNS. Deletions cut 3 bases from V and 2 bases from J, with 5 bases between. CDR3 protein: CASSDRTYEQYF. The CDR3 region has the DNA TGTGCCAGCAGTGACCGTACCTACGAGCAGTACTTC.

This CDR3 reads CACRVYGYTF. CDR3 nucleotide sequence: TGTGCCTGCCGTGTATATGGCTACACCTTC. The chain couples TRBV30 to TRBJ1-2; D gene unclear. Trimming took 6 bases from V and 5 from J, leaving 7 bases between them. The CDR3 totals 10 residues. Germline V gene data show CDR1 as GTSNPN and CDR2 as SVGIG (reference sequence).

With respect to this clone: The sample has other DNA sequences that encode this CDR3 too. CDR3 sequence (DNA): TGTGCCAGCAGCTTGGGACAGAATCCCTACGAGCAGTACTTC. Translating it yields CASSLGQNPYEQYF. The chain combines TRBV5-6 with TRBJ2-7, with a possible D match to TRBD1 (5 bases). Germline values: CDR1 SGHDT, CDR2 YYEEEE. Trimming stripped 0 bases from V and 2 bases from J, with 9 bases between. The CDR3 runs 14 residues.